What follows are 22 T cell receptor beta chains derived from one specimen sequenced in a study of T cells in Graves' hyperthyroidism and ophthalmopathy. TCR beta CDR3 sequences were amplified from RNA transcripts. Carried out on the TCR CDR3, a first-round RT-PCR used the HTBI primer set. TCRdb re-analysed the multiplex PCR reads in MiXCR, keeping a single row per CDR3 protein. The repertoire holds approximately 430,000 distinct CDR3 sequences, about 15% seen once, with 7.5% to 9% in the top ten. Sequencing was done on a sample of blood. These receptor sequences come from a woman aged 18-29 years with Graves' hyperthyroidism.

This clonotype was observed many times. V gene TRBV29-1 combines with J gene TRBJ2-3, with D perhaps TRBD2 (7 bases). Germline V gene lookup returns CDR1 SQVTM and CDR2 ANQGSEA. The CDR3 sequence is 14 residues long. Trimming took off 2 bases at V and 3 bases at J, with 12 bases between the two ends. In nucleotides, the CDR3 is TGCAGCGTTGAACTGGGGGGGCCGACAGATACGCAGTATTTT. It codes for CSVELGGPTDTQYF.

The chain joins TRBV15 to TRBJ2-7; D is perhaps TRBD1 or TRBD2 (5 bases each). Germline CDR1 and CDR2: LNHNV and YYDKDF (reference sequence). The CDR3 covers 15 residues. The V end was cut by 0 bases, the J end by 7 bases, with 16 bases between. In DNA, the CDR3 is TGTGCCACCAGCAGAGACTATGACAGTGAGGGAGAGCAGTACTTC. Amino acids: CATSRDYDSEGEQYF.

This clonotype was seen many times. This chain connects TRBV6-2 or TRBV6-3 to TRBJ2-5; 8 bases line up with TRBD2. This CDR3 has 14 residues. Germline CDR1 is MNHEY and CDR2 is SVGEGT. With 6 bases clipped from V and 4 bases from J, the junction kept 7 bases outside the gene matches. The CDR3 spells CASRSGGPPETQYF. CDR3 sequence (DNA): TGTGCCAGCAGATCGGGGGGGCCTCCAGAGACCCAGTACTTC.

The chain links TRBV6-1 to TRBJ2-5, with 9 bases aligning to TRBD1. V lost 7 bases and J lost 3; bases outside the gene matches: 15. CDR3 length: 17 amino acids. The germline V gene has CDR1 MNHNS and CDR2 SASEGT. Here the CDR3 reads CASKALRDRELEETQYF. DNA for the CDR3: TGTGCCAGCAAGGCCCTCCGGGACAGGGAATTGGAAGAGACCCAGTACTTC.

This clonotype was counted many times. CDR3 nucleotides: TGTGCCAGTAGTATGACGCGAGATCAGCCCCAGCATTTT. As protein: CASSMTRDQPQHF. The J gene is TRBJ1-5, the V gene TRBV19; D not certain. The germline V gene encodes CDR1 LNHDA and CDR2 SQIVND (reference sequence). The germline V and J ends were trimmed by 3 bases and 5 bases, with 8 bases remaining between them. This CDR3 region has 13 residues.

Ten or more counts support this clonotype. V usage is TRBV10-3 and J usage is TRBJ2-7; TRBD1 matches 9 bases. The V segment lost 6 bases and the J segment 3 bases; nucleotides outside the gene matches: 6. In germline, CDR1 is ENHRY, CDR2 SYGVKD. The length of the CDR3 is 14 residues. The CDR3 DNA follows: TGTGCCATCAGCGCCGACAGGGGGTTCTACGAGCAGTACTTC. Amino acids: CAISADRGFYEQYF.

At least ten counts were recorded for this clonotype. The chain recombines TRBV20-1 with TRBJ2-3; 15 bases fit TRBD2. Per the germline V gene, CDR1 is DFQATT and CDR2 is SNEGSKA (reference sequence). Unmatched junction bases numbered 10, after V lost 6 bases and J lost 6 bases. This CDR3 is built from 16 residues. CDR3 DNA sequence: TGCAGTGCGGGCGGACTAGCGGGGGGGCTCTTCGATACGCAGTATTTT. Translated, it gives CSAGGLAGGLFDTQYF.

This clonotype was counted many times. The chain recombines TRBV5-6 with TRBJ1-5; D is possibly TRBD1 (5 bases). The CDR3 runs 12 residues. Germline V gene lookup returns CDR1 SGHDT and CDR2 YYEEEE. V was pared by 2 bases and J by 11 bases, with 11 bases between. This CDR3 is CASSLMGQAQHF. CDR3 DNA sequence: TGTGCCAGCAGCTTAATGGGGCAGGCCCAGCATTTT.

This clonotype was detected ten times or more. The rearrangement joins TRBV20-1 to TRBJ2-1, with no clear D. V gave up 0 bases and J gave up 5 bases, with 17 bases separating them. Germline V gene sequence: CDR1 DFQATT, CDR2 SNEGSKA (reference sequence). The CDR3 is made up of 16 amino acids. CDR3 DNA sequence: TGCAGTGCTAGAGATACGAGCACACCTGGGAACAATGAGCAGTTCTTC. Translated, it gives CSARDTSTPGNNEQFF.

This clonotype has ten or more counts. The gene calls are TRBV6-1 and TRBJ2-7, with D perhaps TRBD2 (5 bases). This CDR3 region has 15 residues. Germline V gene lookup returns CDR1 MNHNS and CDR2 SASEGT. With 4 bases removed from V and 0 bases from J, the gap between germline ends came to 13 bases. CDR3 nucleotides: TGTGCCAGCAGTGGGAGGACGGTTCCCTCCTACGAGCAGTACTTC. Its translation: CASSGRTVPSYEQYF.

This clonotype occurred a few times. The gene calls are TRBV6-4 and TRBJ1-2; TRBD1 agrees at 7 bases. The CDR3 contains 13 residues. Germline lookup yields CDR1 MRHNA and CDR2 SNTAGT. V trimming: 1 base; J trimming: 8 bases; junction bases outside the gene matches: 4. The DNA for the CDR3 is TGTGCCAGCAGTGACTTCAGGACAGGAGGCTACACCTTC. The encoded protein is CASSDFRTGGYTF.

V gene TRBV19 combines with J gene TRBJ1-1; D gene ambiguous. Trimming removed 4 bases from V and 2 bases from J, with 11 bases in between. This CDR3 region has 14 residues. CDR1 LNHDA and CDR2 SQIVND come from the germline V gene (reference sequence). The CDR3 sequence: CASSTIQTNTEAFF. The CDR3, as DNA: TGTGCCAGTAGTACAATACAGACCAACACTGAAGCTTTCTTT.

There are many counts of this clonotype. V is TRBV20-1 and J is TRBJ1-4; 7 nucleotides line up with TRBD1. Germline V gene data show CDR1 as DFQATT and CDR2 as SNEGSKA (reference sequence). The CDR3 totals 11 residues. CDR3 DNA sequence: TGCGGGGGACAGCTTAATGAAAAACTGTTTTTT. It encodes CGGQLNEKLFF.

Written as DNA, the CDR3 is TGTGCCATCAAGGGGGGACTAGCGGCCGGGGAGCTGTTTTTT. Protein sequence: CAIKGGLAAGELFF. This chain links TRBV28 with TRBJ2-2; 11 bases map to TRBD2. CDR1 and CDR2 (germline): MDHEN, SYDVKM. The ends lost 10 bases at V and 6 bases at J; junction bases unmatched: 7. This CDR3 region has 14 residues.

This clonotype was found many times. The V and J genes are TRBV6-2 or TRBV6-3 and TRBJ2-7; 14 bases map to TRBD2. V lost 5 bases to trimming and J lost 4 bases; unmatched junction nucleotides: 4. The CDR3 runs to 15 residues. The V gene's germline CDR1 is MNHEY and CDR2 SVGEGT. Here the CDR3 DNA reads TGTGCCAGCAGTACCGGGACTAGCGGGAGATACGAGCAGTACTTC. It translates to CASSTGTSGRYEQYF.

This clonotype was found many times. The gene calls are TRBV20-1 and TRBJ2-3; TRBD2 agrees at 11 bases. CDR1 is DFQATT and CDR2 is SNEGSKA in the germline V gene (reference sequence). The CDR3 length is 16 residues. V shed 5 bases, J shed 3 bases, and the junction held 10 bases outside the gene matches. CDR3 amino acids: CSASSLVAGGTDTQYF. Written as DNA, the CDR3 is TGCAGTGCTTCATCCCTTGTAGCGGGGGGGACAGATACGCAGTATTTT.

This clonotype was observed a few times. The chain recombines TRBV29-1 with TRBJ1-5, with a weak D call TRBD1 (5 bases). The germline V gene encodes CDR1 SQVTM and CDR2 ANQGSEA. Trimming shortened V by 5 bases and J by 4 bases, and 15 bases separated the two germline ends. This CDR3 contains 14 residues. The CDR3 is CSVRIGQGNQPQHF. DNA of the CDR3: TGCAGCGTTAGGATCGGCCAGGGTAATCAGCCCCAGCATTTT.

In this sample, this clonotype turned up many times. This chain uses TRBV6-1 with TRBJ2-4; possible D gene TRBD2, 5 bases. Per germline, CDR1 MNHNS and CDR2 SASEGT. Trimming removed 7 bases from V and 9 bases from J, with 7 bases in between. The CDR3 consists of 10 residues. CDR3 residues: CASTAGIQYF. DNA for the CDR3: TGTGCCAGCACGGCGGGCATTCAGTACTTC.

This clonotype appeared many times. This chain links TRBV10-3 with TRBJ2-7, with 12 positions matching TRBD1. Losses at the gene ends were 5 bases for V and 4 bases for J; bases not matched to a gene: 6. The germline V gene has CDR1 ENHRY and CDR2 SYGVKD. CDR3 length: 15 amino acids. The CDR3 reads CAISTGTGGIYEQYF. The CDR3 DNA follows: TGTGCCATCAGTACCGGGACAGGGGGCATATACGAGCAGTACTTC.

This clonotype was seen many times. CDR3 bases: TGTGCCAGTAGTATAGTCCAGGGGGCGTCCGAGCAGTACTTC. Its translation: CASSIVQGASEQYF. This rearrangement joins TRBV19 to TRBJ2-7, with 8 bases matching TRBD1. CDR1 and CDR2 from the germline V gene are LNHDA and SQIVND (reference sequence). The CDR3 runs to 14 residues. V dropped 1 base and J dropped 6; count of bases not matched to a gene: 5. Supplemented by reference TRBV19 and TRBJ2-7, the full variable domain reads DGGITQSPKYLFRKEGQNVTLSCEQNLNHDAMYWYRQDPGQGLRLIYYSQIVNDFQKGDIAEGYSVSREKKESFPLTVTSAQKNPTAFYLCASSIVQGASEQYFGPGTRLTVT.

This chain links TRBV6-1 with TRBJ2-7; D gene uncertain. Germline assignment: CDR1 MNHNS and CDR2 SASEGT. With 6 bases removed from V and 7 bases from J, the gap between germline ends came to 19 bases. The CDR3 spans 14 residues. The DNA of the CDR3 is TGTGCCAGCAGGGGCTTGGGCAGAGTGGGGGAGCAGTACTTC. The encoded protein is CASRGLGRVGEQYF.

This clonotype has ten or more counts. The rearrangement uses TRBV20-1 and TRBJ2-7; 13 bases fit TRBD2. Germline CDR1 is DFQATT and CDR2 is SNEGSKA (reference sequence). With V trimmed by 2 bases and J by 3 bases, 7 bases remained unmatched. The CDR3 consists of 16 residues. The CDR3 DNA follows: TGCAGTGCTAGAACGGGGGGACTAGCGGGGCACTACGAGCAGTACTTC. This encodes CSARTGGLAGHYEQYF.